Shown below are 31 T cell receptor beta chains from a single sample sequenced in a study of blood T cell repertoires in COVID-19. Only in-frame clones appear in the TCRdb table, and some are missing; sequencing was by immunoSEQ multiplex PCR. The sample has nearly 55,000 clones, roughly nine tenths seen once. The sample taken for sequencing was peripheral blood. The receptors originated from a woman aged 60-75 years with active or convalescent COVID-19.

V and J are TRBV7-9 and TRBJ1-1; TRBD1 agrees at 7 bases. The trim removed 1 base at V and 7 bases at J, leaving 3 bases unmatched. CDR1 is SEHNR and CDR2 is FQNEAQ in the germline V gene (reference sequence). This CDR3 has 13 amino acids. CDR3 sequence: CASSLGTGREAFF. Written as DNA, the CDR3 is TGTGCCAGCAGCTTAGGGACAGGCCGTGAAGCTTTCTTT. Full variable domain (rest looked up from reference TRBV7-9 and TRBJ1-1): DTGVSQNPRHKITKRGQNVTFRCDPISEHNRLYWYRQTLGQGPEFLTYFQNEAQLEKSRLLSDRFSAERPKGSFSTLEIQRTEQGDSAMYLCASSLGTGREAFFGQGTRLTVV.

The CDR3 DNA is TGTGCCAGCAGTACGGGAACAGGGGCGTATGGCTACACCTTC. Protein product: CASSTGTGAYGYTF. The chain links TRBV6-6 to TRBJ1-2, with 7 bases that match TRBD1. From germline, CDR1 is MNHNY and CDR2 SVGAGI (reference sequence). The V segment lost 5 bases and the J segment 5 bases; nucleotides outside the gene matches: 8. This CDR3 has 14 residues.

The rearrangement uses TRBV28 and TRBJ1-6; D is perhaps TRBD1 (6 bases). The CDR3 sequence is 16 residues long. Trimming removed 2 bases from V and 6 bases from J, with 14 bases in between. Per the germline V gene, CDR1 is MDHEN and CDR2 is SYDVKM. For the CDR3, the DNA is TGTGCCAGCAGTTTACCTATACGGGGGGCTAATTCACCCCTCCACTTT. It is translated as CASSLPIRGANSPLHF. Drawing the rest from reference TRBV28 and TRBJ1-6, the complete variable domain is DVKVTQSSRYLVKRTGEKVFLECVQDMDHENMFWYRQDPGLGLRLIYFSYDVKMKEKGDIPEGYSVSREKKERFSLILESASTNQTSMYLCASSLPIRGANSPLHFGNGTRLTVT.

This sequence joins TRBV6-5 and TRBJ2-2, with D maybe TRBD1 (6 bases). V lost 3 bases and J 3 bases, leaving 14 bases between the germline ends. The CDR3 runs to 16 residues. Germline CDR1 MNHEY, CDR2 SVGAGI. CDR3 DNA: TGTGCCAGCAGTTATGATCTCGGGACATACACCGGGGAGCTGTTTTTT. Translation gives CASSYDLGTYTGELFF.

In this sample, this clone turned up once. The V gene is TRBV4-3, the J gene TRBJ2-3, with 8 nucleotides matching TRBD2. Looked up from germline, CDR1 is LGHNA and CDR2 is YSLEER. The CDR3 runs 16 residues. V was pared by 0 bases and J by 1 base, with 3 bases of the junction left unmatched. CDR3 DNA sequence: TGCGCCAGCAGCCAAGAGATACTAGCGGGCACAGATACGCAGTATTTT. Amino acids: CASSQEILAGTDTQYF.

The chain carries TRBV7-8 and TRBJ2-6, with a possible D match to TRBD1 (5 bases). Germline V gives CDR1 SGHVS, CDR2 FQNEAQ. CDR3 length equals 15 residues. V was shortened by 2 bases and J by 4 bases, with 9 bases between the two germline ends. CDR3 in amino acids: CASSLQGTGANVLTF. DNA of the CDR3: TGTGCCAGCAGCTTACAGGGCACCGGGGCCAACGTCCTGACTTTC.

This chain joins TRBV25-1 and TRBJ2-3; D call uncertain. Germline CDR1 and CDR2: MGHDK and SYGVNS. The ends were cut back, 1 base at V and 2 bases at J, with 7 bases in the middle. This CDR3 is built from 14 residues. As DNA, the CDR3 is TGTGCCAGCAGTGAATTCTTCTACACAGATACGCAGTATTTT. Protein: CASSEFFYTDTQYF.

The genes are TRBV27 and TRBJ1-3; D is undetermined. V was pared by 7 bases and J by 0 bases, with 10 bases between. The CDR3 totals 14 residues. Germline V gene data show CDR1 as MNHEY and CDR2 as SMNVEV (reference sequence). CDR3 bases: TGTGCCAGCAAAGGACTAAGCTCTGGAAACACCATATATTTT. Amino acid sequence: CASKGLSSGNTIYF.

This chain links TRBV30 with TRBJ1-3; D is possibly TRBD1 (6 bases). CDR3 size: 14 residues. V lost 4 bases and J 4 bases, leaving 14 bases between the germline ends. Germline loops: CDR1 GTSNPN, CDR2 SVGIG (reference sequence). The CDR3 DNA reads TGTGCCTGGACCCTGGGGGCCGCCGGAAACACCATATATTTT. Residues: CAWTLGAAGNTIYF.

This rearrangement joins TRBV2 to TRBJ1-3; D gene unclear. The CDR3 sequence is 13 residues long. Per the germline V gene, CDR1 is SNHLY and CDR2 is FYNNEI. V shed 7 bases and J shed 0 bases, with 7 bases lying between them. CDR3 in amino acids: CASTRLSGNTIYF. The CDR3 DNA reads TGTGCCAGCACCCGTCTCTCTGGAAACACCATATATTTT.

This clone was picked up a small number of times. J is TRBJ1-5 and V is TRBV6-6, with 9 bases identical to TRBD1. CDR3 length: 16 amino acids. J lost 3 bases, V lost 6 bases, and 9 bases had no gene match. The germline gives CDR1 MNHNY, CDR2 SVGAGI (reference sequence). Here the CDR3 DNA reads TGTGCCAGCAGCCGCGGACAGGGGCAAGACAATCAGCCCCAGCATTTT. Protein product: CASSRGQGQDNQPQHF.

J is TRBJ2-2 and V is TRBV5-6; 9 bases agree with TRBD1. Germline CDR1 SGHDT, CDR2 YYEEEE. The CDR3 is made up of 16 amino acids. Unmatched junction bases numbered 9, after V lost 2 bases and J lost 7 bases. CDR3 coding DNA: TGTGCCAGCAGCTTTTCCGGGACAGGGTTGGTCGGGGAGCTGTTTTTT. Residues: CASSFSGTGLVGELFF.

This chain links TRBV6-5 with TRBJ1-2, with D perhaps matching TRBD1 (5 bases). The CDR3 is 13 residues long. V was clipped by 2 bases and J by 6 bases, with 10 bases between them. In germline, CDR1 is MNHEY, CDR2 SVGAGI. The CDR3 nucleotides are TGTGCCAGCAGTTACATCACAGGAAATGGCTACACCTTC. It translates to CASSYITGNGYTF.

The V and J genes are TRBV7-2 and TRBJ2-1; 7 bases fit TRBD2. The CDR3 loop spans 14 amino acids. The V segment lost 8 bases and the J segment 3 bases; nucleotides outside the gene matches: 7. Germline V gives CDR1 SGHTA, CDR2 FQGNSA. CDR3 in DNA: TGTGCCAGCGGGAGCGGGGAAATCTACAATGAGCAGTTCTTC. It is translated as CASGSGEIYNEQFF.

The chain carries TRBV30 and TRBJ2-1; D call uncertain. CDR1 and CDR2 from the germline V gene are GTSNPN and SVGIG (reference sequence). The CDR3 loop spans 15 amino acids. Trimming took 4 bases from V and 7 from J, leaving 20 bases between them. The CDR3 DNA is TGTGCCTGGAATGTGCTGGGCCTTTTGGGTAATGAGCAGTTCTTC. Protein product: CAWNVLGLLGNEQFF.

The rearrangement joins TRBV29-1 to TRBJ1-3; D is possibly TRBD1 (5 bases). There are 13 residues in the CDR3. Germline V lookup: CDR1 SQVTM, CDR2 ANQGSEA. V gave up 2 bases and J gave up 4 bases, with 9 bases separating them. Here the CDR3 DNA reads TGCAGCGTTGAAAAGGGGCCCGGAAACACCATATATTTT. Residues: CSVEKGPGNTIYF.

This rearrangement joins TRBV19 to TRBJ2-4; perhaps TRBD2 as D (6 bases). With 8 bases removed from V and 6 bases from J, the gap between germline ends came to 11 bases. The CDR3 runs to 12 residues. Germline V gene sequence: CDR1 LNHDA, CDR2 SQIVND (reference sequence). Here the CDR3 DNA reads TGTGCCAGTGGCTCGGGACTAAACATTCAGTACTTC. It is translated as CASGSGLNIQYF.

This sequence joins TRBV6-4 and TRBJ2-2, with 9 bases matching TRBD1. This CDR3 region has 16 residues. The V gene's germline CDR1 is MRHNA and CDR2 SNTAGT. V shed 4 bases and J 1 base; nucleotides not matched to a gene: 4. The CDR3 protein is CASSVGTGWNTGELFF. CDR3 in DNA: TGTGCCAGCAGTGTCGGGACAGGGTGGAACACCGGGGAGCTGTTTTTT.

The chain carries TRBV6-5 and TRBJ1-1; weak D call: TRBD1 (6 bases). Trimming left V 5 bases short and J 1 base short, with 11 bases between. Germline CDR1 and CDR2: MNHEY and SVGAGI. The CDR3 has 14 amino acids. CDR3 bases: TGTGCCAGCAGTAGGGGACAAGCGAACACTGAAGCTTTCTTT. Translated, it gives CASSRGQANTEAFF.

The chain links TRBV9 to TRBJ2-2; D is possibly TRBD2 (7 bases). This CDR3 is built from 14 residues. Between the trimmed V and J ends, which lost 4 bases and 7 bases, there was a span of 14 bases. Germline CDR1 reads SGDLS; CDR2 reads YYNGEE. The DNA for the CDR3 is TGTGCCAGCAGCATTAAGGGGGGGATCGGGGAGCTGTTTTTT. Translated: CASSIKGGIGELFF.

The genes are TRBV12-2 and TRBJ1-2; the table's TRBD1 call for D was not verified on the DNA. TRBV12-2 counts as a pseudogene. CDR3 length: 17 residues. CDR3 protein: CASRLSGQGGRTYGYTF. DNA of the CDR3: TGTGCAAGTCGCTTATCCGGACAGGGTGGCCGAACCTATGGCTACACCTTC.

CDR3 sequence: CASSVVGGGAEETQYF. The CDR3 DNA follows: TGTGCCAGCAGCGTAGTGGGCGGGGGGGCCGAGGAGACCCAGTACTTC. V usage is TRBV9 and J usage is TRBJ2-5; 9 positions match TRBD2. The CDR3 sequence is 16 residues long. Trimming at V came to 0 bases and at J to 5 bases, leaving 8 bases not matched to a gene. Germline CDR1 and CDR2: SGDLS and YYNGEE.

V gene TRBV11-2 combines with J gene TRBJ1-2, with D unclear. This CDR3 region has 13 residues. V gave up 5 bases and J gave up 2 bases, with 9 bases separating them. Germline CDR1 reads SGHAT; CDR2 reads FQNNGV. This chain's CDR3 is CASSPELNYGYTF. CDR3 in DNA: TGTGCCAGCAGCCCTGAGCTAAACTATGGCTACACCTTC.

The V and J genes are TRBV5-1 and TRBJ2-1; D is unclear. CDR3 size: 13 residues. Germline loops: CDR1 SGHRS, CDR2 YFSETQ. Trimming left V 6 bases short and J 5 bases short, with 12 bases between. The CDR3 sequence: CASTLTLNNEQFF. In DNA form, the CDR3 reads TGCGCCAGCACCCTGACTTTGAACAATGAGCAGTTCTTC.

The chain is built from TRBV6-5 and TRBJ2-5; no reliable D call. The CDR3 runs 13 residues. V gave up 5 bases and J gave up 7 bases, with 14 bases separating them. Germline assignment: CDR1 MNHEY and CDR2 SVGAGI. The CDR3 coding sequence is TGTGCCAGCAGTCAGGCTGGCTCAGGGACCCAGTACTTC. It specifies CASSQAGSGTQYF.

The chain is built from TRBV28 and TRBJ1-3, with 8 nucleotides matching TRBD1. The germline CDR1 and CDR2 sequences are MDHEN and SYDVKM. The CDR3 covers 16 residues. V trimming: 4 bases; J trimming: 5 bases; junction bases outside the gene matches: 10. CDR3 bases: TGTGCCAGCAGTTCCTTGACAGGGGAGGGTAGAAACACCATATATTTT. Translated, it gives CASSSLTGEGRNTIYF.

The V and J genes are TRBV28 and TRBJ1-5; TRBD1 matches at 9 bases. Germline CDR1 reads MDHEN; CDR2 reads SYDVKM. Trimming removed 6 bases from V and 7 bases from J; junction bases left unmatched: 7. CDR3 length: 14 residues. CDR3 DNA: TGTGCCAGCAGCCTACAGGGGGCTAGGCAGCCCCAGCATTTT. It is translated as CASSLQGARQPQHF.

In DNA form, the CDR3 reads TGTGCCAGCAGTGGGTACGGACTAGCGGGACCATACAATGAGCAGTTCTTC. It encodes CASSGYGLAGPYNEQFF. This chain joins TRBV28 and TRBJ2-1; 12 bases are a match to TRBD2. There are 17 residues in the CDR3. V shed 5 bases, J shed 4 bases, and the junction held 9 bases outside the gene matches. The germline V gene encodes CDR1 MDHEN and CDR2 SYDVKM.

V usage is TRBV2 and J usage is TRBJ1-1; D not resolved. From germline, CDR1 is SNHLY and CDR2 FYNNEI. The V end lost 7 bases, the J end lost 0 bases, and 9 bases lay between the germline ends. The CDR3 consists of 13 residues. The CDR3 loop reads CASNPQVNTEAFF. The CDR3 nucleotides read TGTGCCAGCAACCCACAAGTGAACACTGAAGCTTTCTTT.

V usage is TRBV19 and J usage is TRBJ2-2; TRBD1 is a possible D gene (6 bases). Germline CDR1 is LNHDA and CDR2 is SQIVND (reference sequence). V was trimmed by 8 bases and J by 5 bases, leaving 24 bases between them. CDR3 length equals 17 residues. As DNA, the CDR3 is TGTGCCAGTCAGCCCCCAGGGACACCAATACGGACCGGGGAGCTGTTTTTT. Encoded protein: CASQPPGTPIRTGELFF.

The V call is TRBV2, the J call TRBJ2-7; 13 bases match TRBD2. The V and J ends lost 6 bases and 1 base, in that order; junction bases with no gene match: 3. Germline-derived CDR1 and CDR2 are SNHLY and FYNNEI. CDR3 length: 15 residues. CDR3 amino acids: CASRLAGGQSYEQYF. CDR3 bases: TGTGCCAGCAGACTAGCGGGGGGGCAGTCCTACGAGCAGTACTTC.